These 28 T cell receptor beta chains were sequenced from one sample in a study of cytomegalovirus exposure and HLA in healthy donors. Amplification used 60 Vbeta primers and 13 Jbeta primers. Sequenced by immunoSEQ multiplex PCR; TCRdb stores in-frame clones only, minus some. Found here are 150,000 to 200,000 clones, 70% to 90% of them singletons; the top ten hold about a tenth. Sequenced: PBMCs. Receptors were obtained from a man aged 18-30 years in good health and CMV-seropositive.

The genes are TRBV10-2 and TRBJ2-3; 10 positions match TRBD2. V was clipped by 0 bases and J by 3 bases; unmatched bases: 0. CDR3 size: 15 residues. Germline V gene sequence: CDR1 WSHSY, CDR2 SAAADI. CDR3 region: CASSESSGGTDTQYF. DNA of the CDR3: TGCGCCAGCAGTGAGTCTAGCGGGGGGACAGATACGCAGTATTTT.

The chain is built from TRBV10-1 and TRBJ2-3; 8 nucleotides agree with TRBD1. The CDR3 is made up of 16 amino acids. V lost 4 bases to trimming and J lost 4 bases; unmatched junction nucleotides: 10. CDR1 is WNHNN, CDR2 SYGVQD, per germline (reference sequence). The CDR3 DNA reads TGCGCCAGCAGTGCCCCGGGACAGGCTCAGCCAGATACGCAGTATTTT. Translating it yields CASSAPGQAQPDTQYF.

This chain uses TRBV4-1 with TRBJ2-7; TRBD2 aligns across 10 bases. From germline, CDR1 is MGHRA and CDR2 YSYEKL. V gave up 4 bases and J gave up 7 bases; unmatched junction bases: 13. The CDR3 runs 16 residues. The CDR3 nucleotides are TGCGCCAGCAGCCCAGAAGTGAGCGGGGGGGCGCGAGAGCAGTACTTC. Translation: CASSPEVSGGAREQYF.

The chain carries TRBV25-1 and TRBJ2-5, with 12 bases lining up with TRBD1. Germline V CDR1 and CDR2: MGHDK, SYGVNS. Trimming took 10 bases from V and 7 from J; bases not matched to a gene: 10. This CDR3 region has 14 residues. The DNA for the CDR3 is TGTGCCACCGGGGACAGGGGGCGCCTGGGGACCCAGTACTTC. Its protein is CATGDRGRLGTQYF.

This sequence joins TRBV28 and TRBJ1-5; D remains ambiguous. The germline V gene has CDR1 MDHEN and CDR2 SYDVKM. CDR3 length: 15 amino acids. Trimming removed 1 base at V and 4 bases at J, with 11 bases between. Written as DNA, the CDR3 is TGTGCCAGCAGTTTATCGGGTCGGGTGAATCAGCCCCAGCATTTT. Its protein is CASSLSGRVNQPQHF.

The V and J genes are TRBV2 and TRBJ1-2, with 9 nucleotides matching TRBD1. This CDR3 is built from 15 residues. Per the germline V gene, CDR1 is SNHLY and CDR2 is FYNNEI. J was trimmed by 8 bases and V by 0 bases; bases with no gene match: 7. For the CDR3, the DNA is TGTGCCAGCAGTGAAGCTCCGGGACAGGGTGAAGGCTACACCTTC. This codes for CASSEAPGQGEGYTF.

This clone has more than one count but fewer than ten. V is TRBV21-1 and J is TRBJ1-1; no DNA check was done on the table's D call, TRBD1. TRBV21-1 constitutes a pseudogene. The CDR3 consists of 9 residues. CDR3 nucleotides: TGTGCCAGCAGCAAAGATCCAGGTTTT. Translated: CASSKDPGF.

Here the CDR3 reads CASRGQLLPGANVLTF. CDR3 in DNA: TGTGCCAGCAGGGGACAACTCCTGCCTGGGGCCAACGTCCTGACTTTC. This chain joins TRBV2 and TRBJ2-6; D possibly corresponds to TRBD1 (6 bases). Germline V CDR1 and CDR2: SNHLY, FYNNEI. Trimming left V 6 bases short and J 2 bases short, with 14 bases between. This CDR3 has 16 residues.

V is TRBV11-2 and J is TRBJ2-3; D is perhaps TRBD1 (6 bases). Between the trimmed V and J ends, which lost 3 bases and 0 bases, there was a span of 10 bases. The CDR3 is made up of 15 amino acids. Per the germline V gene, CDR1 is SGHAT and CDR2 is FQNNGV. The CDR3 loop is CASSFSRGSTDTQYF. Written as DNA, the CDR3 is TGTGCCAGCAGCTTTTCTAGGGGGAGCACAGATACGCAGTATTTT. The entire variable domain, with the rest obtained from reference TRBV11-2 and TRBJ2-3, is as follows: EAGVAQSPRYKIIEKRQSVAFWCNPISGHATLYWYQQILGQGPKLLIQFQNNGVVDDSQLPKDRFSAERLKGVDSTLKIQPAKLEDSAVYLCASSFSRGSTDTQYFGPGTRLTVL.

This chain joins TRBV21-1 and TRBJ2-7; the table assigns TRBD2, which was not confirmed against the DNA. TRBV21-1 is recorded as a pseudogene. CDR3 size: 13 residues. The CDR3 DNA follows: TGTGCCAGCAGCCGACCCGGGGTTGGGGAGCAGTACTTC. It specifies CASSRPGVGEQYF.

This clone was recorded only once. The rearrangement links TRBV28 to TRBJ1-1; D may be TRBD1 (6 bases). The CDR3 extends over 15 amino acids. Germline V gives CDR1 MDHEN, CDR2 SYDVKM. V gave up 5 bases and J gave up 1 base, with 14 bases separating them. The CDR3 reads CASSKTGFQNTEAFF. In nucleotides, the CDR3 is TGTGCCAGCAGTAAGACAGGTTTCCAGAACACTGAAGCTTTCTTT.

CDR3 amino acids: CASREPGQKDYGYTF. The CDR3 DNA sequence: TGTGCCAGCAGAGAACCGGGACAGAAAGACTATGGCTACACCTTC. This rearrangement joins TRBV6-5 to TRBJ1-2, with TRBD1 matching 7 bases. From germline, CDR1 is MNHEY and CDR2 SVGAGI. J lost 3 bases, V lost 6 bases, and 10 bases had no gene match. The CDR3 has 15 residues.

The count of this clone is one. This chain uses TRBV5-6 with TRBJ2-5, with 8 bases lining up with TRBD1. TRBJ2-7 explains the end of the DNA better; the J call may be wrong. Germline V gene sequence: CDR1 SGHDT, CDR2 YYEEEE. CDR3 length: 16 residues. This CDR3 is CASSLLSGTGTYEQYF. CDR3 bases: TGTGCCAGCAGCCTCCTCTCCGGGACAGGAACCTACGAGCAGTACTTC.

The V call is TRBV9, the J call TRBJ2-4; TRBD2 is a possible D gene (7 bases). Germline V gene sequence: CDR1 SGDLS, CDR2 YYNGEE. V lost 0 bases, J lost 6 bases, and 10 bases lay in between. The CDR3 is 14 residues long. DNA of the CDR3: TGTGCCAGCAGCGTAGGAGGGGGGGGAAACATTCAGTACTTC. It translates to CASSVGGGGNIQYF.

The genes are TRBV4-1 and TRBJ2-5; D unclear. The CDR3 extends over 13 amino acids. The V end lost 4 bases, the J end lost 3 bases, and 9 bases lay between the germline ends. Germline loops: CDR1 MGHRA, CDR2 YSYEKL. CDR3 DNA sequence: TGCGCCAGCAGCCTGCCAGGTGAAGAGACCCAGTACTTC. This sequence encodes CASSLPGEETQYF.

CDR3 protein: CASSYSTARGYGYTF. The CDR3 DNA sequence: TGTGCCAGCAGTTACTCCACTGCCAGAGGGTATGGCTACACCTTC. J is TRBJ1-2 and V is TRBV6-6; the D is unclear. The length of the CDR3 is 15 residues. Trimming removed 0 bases at V and 5 bases at J, with 13 bases between. Germline CDR1 reads MNHNY; CDR2 reads SVGAGI (reference sequence).

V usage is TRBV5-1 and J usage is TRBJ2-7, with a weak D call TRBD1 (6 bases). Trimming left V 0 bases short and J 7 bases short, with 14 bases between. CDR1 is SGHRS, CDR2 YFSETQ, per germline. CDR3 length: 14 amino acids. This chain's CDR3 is CASSLEGHPLEQYF. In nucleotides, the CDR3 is TGCGCCAGCAGCTTGGAGGGACATCCCCTGGAGCAGTACTTC.

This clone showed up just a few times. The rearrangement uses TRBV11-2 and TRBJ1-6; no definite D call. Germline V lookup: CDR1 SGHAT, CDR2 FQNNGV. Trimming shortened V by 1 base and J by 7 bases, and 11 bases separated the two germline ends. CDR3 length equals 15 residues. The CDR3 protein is CASSLVRSPNSPLHF. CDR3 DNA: TGTGCCAGCAGCTTAGTTCGGAGCCCCAATTCACCCCTCCACTTT.

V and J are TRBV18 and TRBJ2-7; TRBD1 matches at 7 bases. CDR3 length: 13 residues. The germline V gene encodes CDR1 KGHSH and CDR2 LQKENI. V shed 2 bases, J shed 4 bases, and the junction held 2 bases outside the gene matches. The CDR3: CASSPLGQYEQYF. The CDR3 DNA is TGTGCCAGCTCACCATTGGGACAGTACGAGCAGTACTTC.

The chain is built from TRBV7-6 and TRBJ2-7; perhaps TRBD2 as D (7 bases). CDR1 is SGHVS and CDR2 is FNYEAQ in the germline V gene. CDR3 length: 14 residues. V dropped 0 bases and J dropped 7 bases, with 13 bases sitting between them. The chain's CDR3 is CASSLAGGPGEQYF. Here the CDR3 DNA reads TGTGCCAGCAGCTTAGCGGGGGGGCCTGGGGAGCAGTACTTC.

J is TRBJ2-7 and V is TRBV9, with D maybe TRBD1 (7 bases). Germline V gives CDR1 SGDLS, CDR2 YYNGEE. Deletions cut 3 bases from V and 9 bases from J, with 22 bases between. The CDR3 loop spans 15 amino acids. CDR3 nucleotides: TGTGCCAGCAGCGAGGGGGCAGGGGGGTCTACGGTGCAGTACTTC. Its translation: CASSEGAGGSTVQYF.

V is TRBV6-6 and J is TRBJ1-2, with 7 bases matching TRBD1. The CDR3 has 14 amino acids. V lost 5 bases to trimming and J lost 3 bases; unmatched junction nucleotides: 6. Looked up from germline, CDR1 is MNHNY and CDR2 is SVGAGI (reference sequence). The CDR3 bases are TGTGCCAGCAGTCCAGGGGGTGAATACTATGGCTACACCTTC. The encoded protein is CASSPGGEYYGYTF.

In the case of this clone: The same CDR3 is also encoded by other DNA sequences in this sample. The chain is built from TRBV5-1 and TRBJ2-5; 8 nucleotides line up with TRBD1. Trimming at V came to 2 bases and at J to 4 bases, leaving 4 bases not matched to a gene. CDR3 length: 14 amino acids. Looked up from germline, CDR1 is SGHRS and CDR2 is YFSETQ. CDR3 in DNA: TGCGCCAGCAGCTTCGGAACAGGGGGAGAGACCCAGTACTTC. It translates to CASSFGTGGETQYF.

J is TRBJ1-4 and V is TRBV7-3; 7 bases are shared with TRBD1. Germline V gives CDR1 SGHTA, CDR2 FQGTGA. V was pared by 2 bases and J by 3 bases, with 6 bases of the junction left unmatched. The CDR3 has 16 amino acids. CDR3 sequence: CASSLAGTAANEKLFF. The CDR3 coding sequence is TGTGCCAGCAGCTTAGCCGGGACAGCTGCTAATGAAAAACTGTTTTTT.

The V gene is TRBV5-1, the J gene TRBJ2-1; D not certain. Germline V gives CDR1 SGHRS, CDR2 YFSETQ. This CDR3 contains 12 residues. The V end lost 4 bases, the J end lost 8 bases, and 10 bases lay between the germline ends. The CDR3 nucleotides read TGCGCCAGCAGCGTGGCCAGTTATGAGCAGTTCTTC. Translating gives CASSVASYEQFF. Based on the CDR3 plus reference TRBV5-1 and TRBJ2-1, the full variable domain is KAGVTQTPRYLIKTRGQQVTLSCSPISGHRSVSWYQQTPGQGLQFLFEYFSETQRNKGNFPGRFSGRQFSNSRSEMNVSTLELGDSALYLCASSVASYEQFFGPGTRLTVL.

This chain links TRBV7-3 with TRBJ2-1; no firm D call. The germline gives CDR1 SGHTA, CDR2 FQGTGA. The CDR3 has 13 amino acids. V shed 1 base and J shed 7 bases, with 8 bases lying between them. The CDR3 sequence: CASSLIQENEQFF. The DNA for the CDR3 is TGTGCCAGCAGCTTAATCCAGGAAAATGAGCAGTTCTTC.

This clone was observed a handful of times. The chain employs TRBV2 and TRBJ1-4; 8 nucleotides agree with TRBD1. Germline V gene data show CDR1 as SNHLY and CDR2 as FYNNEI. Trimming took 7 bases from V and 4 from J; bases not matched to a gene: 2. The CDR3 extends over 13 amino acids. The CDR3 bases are TGTGCCAGCAACAGGGGGAGTAATGAAAAACTGTTTTTT. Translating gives CASNRGSNEKLFF.

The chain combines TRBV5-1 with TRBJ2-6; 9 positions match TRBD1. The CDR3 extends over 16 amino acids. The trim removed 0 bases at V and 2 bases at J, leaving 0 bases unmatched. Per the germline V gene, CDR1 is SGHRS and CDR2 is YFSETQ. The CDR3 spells CASSLGTGAGANVLTF. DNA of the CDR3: TGCGCCAGCAGCTTGGGGACAGGGGCTGGGGCCAACGTCCTGACTTTC.